This note documents a single T cell receptor beta chain sequence. This sample stems from a study of T cells in Graves' hyperthyroidism and ophthalmopathy. TCR beta CDR3 regions were amplified from RNA. HTBI primers were the set used in a first-round RT-PCR of the TCR CDR3. TCRdb reanalysed the multiplex PCR reads using MiXCR and keeps one entry per CDR3 protein. The data hold hundreds of thousands of distinct CDR3 sequences, with over 35% observed a single time. The sequenced sample consisted of blood. This receptor was taken from a man younger than 30 with Graves' hyperthyroidism.

CDR3 coding DNA: TGTGCCAGCAGCCCGGGTGACGGGGGGAACACTGAAGCTTTCTTT. Its translation is CASSPGDGGNTEAFF. The chain has TRBV9 and TRBJ1-1; possible D gene TRBD1, 5 bases. Between the trimmed V and J ends, which lost 4 bases and 1 base, there was a span of 14 bases. The CDR3 has 15 amino acids. Germline V lookup: CDR1 SGDLS, CDR2 YYNGEE.